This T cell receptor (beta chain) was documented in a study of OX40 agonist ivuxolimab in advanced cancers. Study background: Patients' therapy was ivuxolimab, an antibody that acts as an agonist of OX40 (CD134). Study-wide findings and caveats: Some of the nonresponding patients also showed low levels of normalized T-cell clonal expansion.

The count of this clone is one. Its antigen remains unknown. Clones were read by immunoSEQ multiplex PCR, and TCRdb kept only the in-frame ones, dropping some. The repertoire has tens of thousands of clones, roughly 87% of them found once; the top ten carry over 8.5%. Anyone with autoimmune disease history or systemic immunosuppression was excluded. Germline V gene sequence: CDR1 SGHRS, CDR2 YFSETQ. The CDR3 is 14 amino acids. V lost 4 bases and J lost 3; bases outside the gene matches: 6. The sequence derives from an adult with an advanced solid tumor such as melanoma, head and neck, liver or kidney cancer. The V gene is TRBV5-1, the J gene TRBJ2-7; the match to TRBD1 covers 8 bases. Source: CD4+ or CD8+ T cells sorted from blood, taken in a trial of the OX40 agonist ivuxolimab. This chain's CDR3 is CASSPGTGDYEQYV. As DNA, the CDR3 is TGCGCCAGCAGCCCCGGGACAGGAGACTACGAGCAGTACGTC.